This T cell receptor beta chain was captured in a study of T cells in Graves' hyperthyroidism and ophthalmopathy. The CDR3 consists of 14 residues. Germline values: CDR1 MNHEY, CDR2 SMNVEV (reference sequence). V gave up 5 bases and J gave up 5 bases; unmatched junction bases: 7. Template material for amplifying TCR beta CDR3 regions consisted of RNA transcripts. RT-PCR in the first round (using the HTBI primer set) targeted the TCR CDR3. TCRdb independently ran MiXCR on the multiplex PCR reads; one entry per CDR3 protein. The sample includes about 350,000 distinct CDR3 sequences, around 18% seen only once; the top ten take about a sixth. In this sample, this clonotype turned up a few times.

The genes are TRBV27 and TRBJ2-5, with 8 bases fitting TRBD1. The TCR sequence derives from a woman between 40 and 50 years old with Graves' ophthalmopathy. Specimen: blood. CDR3 DNA: TGTGCCAGCAGTCAAGACAGGGGCTATGAGACCCAGTACTTC. Translation gives CASSQDRGYETQYF.